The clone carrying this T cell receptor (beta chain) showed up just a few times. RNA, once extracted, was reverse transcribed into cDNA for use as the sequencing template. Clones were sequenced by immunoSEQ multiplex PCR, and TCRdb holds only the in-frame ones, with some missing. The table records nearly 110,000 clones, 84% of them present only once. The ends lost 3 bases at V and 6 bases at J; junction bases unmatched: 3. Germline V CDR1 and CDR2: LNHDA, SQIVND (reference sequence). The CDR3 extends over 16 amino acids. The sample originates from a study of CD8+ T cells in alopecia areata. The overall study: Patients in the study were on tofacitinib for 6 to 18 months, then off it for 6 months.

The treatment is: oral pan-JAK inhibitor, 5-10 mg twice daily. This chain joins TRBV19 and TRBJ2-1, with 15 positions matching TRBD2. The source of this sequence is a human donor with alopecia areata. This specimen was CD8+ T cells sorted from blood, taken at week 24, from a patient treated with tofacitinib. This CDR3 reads CASSMEGLAGGNEQFF. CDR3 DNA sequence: TGTGCCAGTAGTATGGAGGGACTAGCGGGGGGCAATGAGCAGTTCTTC.